The clone carrying this TCR beta chain occurred many times. Amplification of TCR beta CDR3 regions used RNA as the template. In the first-round RT-PCR of the TCR CDR3, the HTBI primer set was used. TCRdb recomputed calls from the multiplex PCR reads with MiXCR, one row per CDR3 protein. The sample lists around 520,000 distinct CDR3 sequences; about an eighth were seen once. This sample is drawn from a study of T cells in Graves' hyperthyroidism and ophthalmopathy. The CDR3 loop spans 17 amino acids. Germline CDR1 and CDR2: SGHRS and YFSETQ. The ends lost 6 bases at V and 1 base at J; junction bases unmatched: 10.

J is TRBJ1-6 and V is TRBV5-1; the match to TRBD1 covers 7 bases. This clonotype originated in a woman aged 18 to 35 with Graves' hyperthyroidism. The specimen was blood. CDR3 amino acids: CASMAGQSGSYNSPLHF. The DNA for the CDR3 is TGCGCCAGCATGGCGGGACAGTCGGGGTCCTATAATTCACCCCTCCACTTT.